This TCR beta chain was identified in a study of T-cell reconstitution after alpha-beta-depleted transplantation in children (dated by TCRdb to about 2016). Study-wide context: Using TCR repertoire profiling, the study followed T-cell immune reconstitution in a quantitative way in children after TCRalphabeta/CD19-depleted allogeneic hematopoietic cell transplantation. General conclusions and limits of the study: The frequencies of hyperexpanded clones fell over the following months, and after one year, T-cell counts and TCRbeta diversity were mostly attributed to newly produced T cells. Apparently early alphabetaT-cell count recovery about two months after transplant reportedly relied on only several hundred rapidly expanded clones derived from non-depleted graft cells. The high TCRbeta diversity at day 60 in some patients was ascribed to recipient T cells and intrathymic progenitors that had survived conditioning.

This clonotype was detected only a few times. The clone's antigen remains unknown. Base qualities are missing; no much larger clone stands one base away. Libraries were made using PCR. The instrument given in TCRdb is Illumina HiSeq 2500. TCR library preparation used molecular barcoding, with unique molecular identifiers applied to normalize quantification of the TCRbeta repertoire. Using fastp at Q25 and MiXCR, TCRdb reprocessed the public reads and kept productive beta chains. Merged by CDR3 protein, the rows form single entries marked with the most common genes and DNA. This sample is represented by hundreds of thousands of distinct CDR3 sequences; 16% of them were singletons. The ten biggest clones cover under 30% of the sample. The CDR3 runs 15 amino acids, cysteine and phenylalanine included. CDR3 DNA only is kept here, 45 bases in frame from base 1. Trimming costs V 3 bases and J 2 bases, and their ends lie 14 bases apart. CDR1 and CDR2, per the germline V gene (reference sequence), are SEHNR and FQNEAQ.

Explained via the paper, the treatment or condition label denotes: allogeneic hematopoietic cell transplantation with graft depleted of TCRalphabeta T cells and CD19 B cells. Transplant recipients were children who received TCRalphabeta/CD19-depleted allogeneic hematopoietic cell grafts. The sequencing here drew on PBMCs, mostly from graft donor cells, taken 360 days after TCRalphabeta/CD19-depleted stem cell transplant. Rearrangement joined TRBV7-9 to TRBJ2-7; there is no confident call for the D gene. The receptor was isolated from a boy less than two years old who had a stem cell transplant for Wiskott-Aldrich syndrome, so the T cells may come from the graft donor. The CDR3 region: CASSFYRGSPYEQYF. In nucleotide form, the sequence is TGTGCCAGCAGCTTTTACAGAGGCAGTCCCTACGAGCAGTACTTC.